The entry below gives a single T cell receptor beta chain sequence along with its context. This entry belongs to a study of blood T cell repertoires in COVID-19. On the study more broadly: From T cells, B-cell-depleted T cells, or PBMCs came the material, which was cDNA or gDNA.

Allocation to cohorts depended on clinical history reported by the participants. The study counted Cohort 3 donors as recovered given two negative PCRs, clearance, or symptom resolution. Trimming removed 1 base from V and 4 bases from J, with 17 bases in between. The length of the CDR3 is 16 residues. Germline V lookup: CDR1 LGHDT, CDR2 YNNKEL (reference sequence). Original handling: Amplifying reference gene primers gave estimates of nucleated cell counts. The assay was immunoSEQ multiplex PCR, and TCRdb's table has in-frame clones only and misses some. V and J calls and clone size are those listed in that table; D and trimming were worked out from the DNA. The sample lists roughly 250,000 clones; about nine tenths were seen once.

The clonotype was recovered from a woman between 45 and 65 years old who had recovered from COVID-19. This sequence joins TRBV3-1 (or the pseudogene TRBV3-2) and TRBJ2-7, with a possible D match to TRBD2 (7 bases). Sequencing used PBMCs or T cells enriched from blood (not recorded which). In DNA form, the CDR3 reads TGTGCCAGCAGCCAAGTCGGCGGGGGCTTAGGGTACGAGCAGTACTTC. It is translated as CASSQVGGGLGYEQYF.